The 6 T cell receptor beta chains below all came from one sample that was sequenced in a study of human T cells and chemical hapten exposure. MiXCR, run by TCRdb on the RACE reads, gives a single entry per CDR3 protein. Here the sample spans 85,000 to 100,000 distinct CDR3 sequences, roughly 27% being singletons. Time point given: patch test 3, about 24 weeks after DPC sensitization. Stated treatment: therapeutic diphenylcyclopropenone sensitization with weekly scalp DPC. The specimen comprised whole blood, sampled in connection with sensitization to the hapten diphenylcyclopropenone (DPC). The receptor set was obtained from a man between 40 and 49 years old with alopecia areata. Some clones in this sample may be carry-over from other donors' samples.

The chain couples TRBV6-5 to TRBJ2-6; possible D gene TRBD2, 6 bases. CDR1 is MNHEY, CDR2 SVGAGI, per germline. The CDR3 length is 15 residues. Trimming left V 7 bases short and J 0 bases short, with 10 bases between. The chain's CDR3 is CASKVAASGANVLTF. As DNA, the CDR3 is TGTGCCAGCAAAGTAGCGGCCTCTGGGGCCAACGTCCTGACTTTC.

The V call is TRBV12-3 or TRBV12-4, the J call TRBJ2-7, with unresolved D. With 1 base removed from V and 4 bases from J, the gap between germline ends came to 11 bases. The CDR3 runs 14 residues. The CDR3 bases are TGTGCCAGCAGTTTAGGCCTTCAAAATTACGAGCAGTACTTC. Residues: CASSLGLQNYEQYF.

The genes are TRBV6-2 or TRBV6-3 and TRBJ2-1; tentatively, D is TRBD2 (6 bases). Trimming left V 0 bases short and J 7 bases short, with 16 bases between. CDR1 MNHEY and CDR2 SVGEGT come from the germline V gene. This CDR3 contains 16 residues. The CDR3 DNA sequence: TGTGCCAGCAGTTACTCCCGCGGGACCACACCGAATGAGCAGTTCTTC. Translated: CASSYSRGTTPNEQFF.

The sample holds a few counts of this clonotype. This sequence joins TRBV6-2 or TRBV6-3 and TRBJ2-7, with TRBD2 matching 7 bases. The germline CDR1 and CDR2 sequences are MNHEY and SVGEGT. V was pared by 2 bases and J by 2 bases, with 6 bases of the junction left unmatched. The CDR3 has 15 amino acids. The CDR3 reads CASSYPGLEPYEQYF. In DNA, the CDR3 is TGTGCCAGCAGTTACCCAGGACTAGAACCCTACGAGCAGTACTTC.

This chain links TRBV18 with TRBJ2-5; D is uncertain. Trimming pared 1 base from V and 2 bases from J, leaving 14 bases between. This CDR3 has 16 amino acids. Per germline, CDR1 KGHSH and CDR2 LQKENI. CDR3 region: CASSPRAATLQETQYF. The DNA of the CDR3 is TGTGCCAGCTCACCACGGGCAGCGACCTTGCAAGAGACCCAGTACTTC.

In this sample, this clonotype turned up a few times. The chain has TRBV6-1 and TRBJ1-1; 7 nucleotides agree with TRBD1. This CDR3 contains 15 residues. In germline, CDR1 is MNHNS, CDR2 SASEGT. Germline trimming cut 8 bases from V and 5 bases from J; bases unmatched to any gene: 14. CDR3 loop: CASGSRQGRGTEAFF. The CDR3 DNA reads as TGTGCCAGCGGCTCTCGACAGGGTCGAGGTACTGAAGCTTTCTTT.